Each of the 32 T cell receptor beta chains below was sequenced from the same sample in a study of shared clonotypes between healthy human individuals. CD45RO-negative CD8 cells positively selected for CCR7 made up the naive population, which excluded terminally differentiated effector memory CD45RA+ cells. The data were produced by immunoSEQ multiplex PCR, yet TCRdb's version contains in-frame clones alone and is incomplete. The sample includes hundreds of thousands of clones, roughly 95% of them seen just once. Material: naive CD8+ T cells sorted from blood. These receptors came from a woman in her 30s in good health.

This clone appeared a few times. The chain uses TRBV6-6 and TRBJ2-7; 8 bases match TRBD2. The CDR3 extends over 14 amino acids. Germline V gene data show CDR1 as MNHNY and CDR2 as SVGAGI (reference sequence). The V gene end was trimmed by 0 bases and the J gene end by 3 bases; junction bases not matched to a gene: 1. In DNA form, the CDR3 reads TGTGCCAGCAGTTACTCGACTAGCGTCTACGAGCAGTACTTC. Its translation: CASSYSTSVYEQYF.

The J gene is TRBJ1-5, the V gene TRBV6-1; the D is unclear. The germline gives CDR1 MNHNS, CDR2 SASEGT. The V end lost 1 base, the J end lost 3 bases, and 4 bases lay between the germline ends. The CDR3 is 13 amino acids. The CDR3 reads CASSEDNNQPQHF. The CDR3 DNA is TGTGCCAGCAGTGAAGACAACAATCAGCCCCAGCATTTT.

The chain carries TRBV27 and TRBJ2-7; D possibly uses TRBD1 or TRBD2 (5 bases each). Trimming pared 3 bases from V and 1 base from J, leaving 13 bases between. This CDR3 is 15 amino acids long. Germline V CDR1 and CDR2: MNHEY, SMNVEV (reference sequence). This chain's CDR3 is CASSLGTMDSYEQYF. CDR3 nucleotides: TGTGCCAGCAGTTTGGGGACGATGGATTCCTACGAGCAGTACTTC.

CDR3 in amino acids: CASGLTGSHEQYF. In DNA form, the CDR3 reads TGTGCCAGCGGCCTAACAGGGTCCCACGAGCAGTACTTC. The V call is TRBV7-9, the J call TRBJ2-7, with D perhaps TRBD1 (6 bases). Trimming removed 8 bases at V and 5 bases at J, with 16 bases between. There are 13 residues in the CDR3. Germline V lookup: CDR1 SEHNR, CDR2 FQNEAQ (reference sequence).

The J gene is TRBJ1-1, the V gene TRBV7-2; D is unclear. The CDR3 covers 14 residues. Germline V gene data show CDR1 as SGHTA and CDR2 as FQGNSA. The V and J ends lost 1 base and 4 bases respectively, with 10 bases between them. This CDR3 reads CASSLVTSTTEAFF. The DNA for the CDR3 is TGTGCCAGCAGCTTAGTTACCTCGACCACTGAAGCTTTCTTT.

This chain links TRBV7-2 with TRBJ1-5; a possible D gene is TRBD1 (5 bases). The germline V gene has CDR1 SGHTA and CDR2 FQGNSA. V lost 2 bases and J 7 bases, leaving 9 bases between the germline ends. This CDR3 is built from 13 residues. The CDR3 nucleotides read TGTGCCAGCAGCTTAAGGGGAAACCAGCCCCAGCATTTT. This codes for CASSLRGNQPQHF.

The CDR3 spells CAWDREDGELFF. CDR3 in DNA: TGTGCCTGGGACAGGGAGGACGGGGAGCTGTTTTTT. The rearrangement links TRBV30 to TRBJ2-2; a possible D gene is TRBD1 (7 bases). CDR1 is GTSNPN, CDR2 SVGIG, per germline (reference sequence). V lost 5 bases, J lost 7 bases, and 11 bases lay in between. The CDR3 extends over 12 amino acids.

For the CDR3, the DNA is TGTGCCAGCCGCGGGGGCATCATGAACACTGAAGCTTTCTTT. This codes for CASRGGIMNTEAFF. The V gene is TRBV6-1, the J gene TRBJ1-1; D may be TRBD1 (6 bases). Germline values: CDR1 MNHNS, CDR2 SASEGT. The CDR3 has 14 amino acids. With 8 bases removed from V and 0 bases from J, the gap between germline ends came to 13 bases.

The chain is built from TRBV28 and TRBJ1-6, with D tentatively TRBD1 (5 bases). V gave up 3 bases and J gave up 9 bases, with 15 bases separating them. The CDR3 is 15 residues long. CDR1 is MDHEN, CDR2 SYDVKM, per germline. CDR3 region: CASSFMGLEISPLHF. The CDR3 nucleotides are TGTGCCAGCAGTTTCATGGGACTAGAGATTTCACCCCTCCACTTT.

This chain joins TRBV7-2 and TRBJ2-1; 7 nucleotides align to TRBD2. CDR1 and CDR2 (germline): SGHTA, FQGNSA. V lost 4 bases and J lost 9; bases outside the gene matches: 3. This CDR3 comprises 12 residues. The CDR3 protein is CASSSGRIEQFF. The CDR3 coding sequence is TGTGCCAGCAGCTCCGGGAGGATTGAGCAGTTCTTC. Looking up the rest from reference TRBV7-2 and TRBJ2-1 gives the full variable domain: GAGVSQSPSNKVTEKGKDVELRCDPISGHTALYWYRQSLGQGLEFLIYFQGNSAPDKSGLPSDRFSAERTGGSVSTLTIQRTQQEDSAVYLCASSSGRIEQFFGPGTRLTVL.

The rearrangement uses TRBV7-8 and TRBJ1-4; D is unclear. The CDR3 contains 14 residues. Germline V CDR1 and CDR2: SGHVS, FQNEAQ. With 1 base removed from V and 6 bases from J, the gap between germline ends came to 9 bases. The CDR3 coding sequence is TGTGCCAGCAGCTTAGTAGGTGGGGATGAAAAACTGTTTTTT. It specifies CASSLVGGDEKLFF.

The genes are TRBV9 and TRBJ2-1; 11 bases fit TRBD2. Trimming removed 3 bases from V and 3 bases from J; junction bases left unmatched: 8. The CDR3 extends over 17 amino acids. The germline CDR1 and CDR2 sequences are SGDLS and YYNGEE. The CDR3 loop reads CASSGGTSGALYNEQFF. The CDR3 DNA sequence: TGTGCCAGCAGCGGAGGGACTAGCGGCGCCCTCTACAATGAGCAGTTCTTC.

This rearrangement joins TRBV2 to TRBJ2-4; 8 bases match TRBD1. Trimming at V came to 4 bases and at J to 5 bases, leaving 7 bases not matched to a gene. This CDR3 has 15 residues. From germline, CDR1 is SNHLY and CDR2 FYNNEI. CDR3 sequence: CASSARGRAQNIQYF. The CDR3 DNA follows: TGTGCCAGCAGTGCCAGGGGGCGCGCTCAAAACATTCAGTACTTC.

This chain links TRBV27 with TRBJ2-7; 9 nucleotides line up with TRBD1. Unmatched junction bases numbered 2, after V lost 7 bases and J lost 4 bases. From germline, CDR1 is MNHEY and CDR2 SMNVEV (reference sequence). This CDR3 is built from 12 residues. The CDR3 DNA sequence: TGTGCCAGCACGGGACAGGGTTACGAGCAGTACTTC. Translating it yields CASTGQGYEQYF.

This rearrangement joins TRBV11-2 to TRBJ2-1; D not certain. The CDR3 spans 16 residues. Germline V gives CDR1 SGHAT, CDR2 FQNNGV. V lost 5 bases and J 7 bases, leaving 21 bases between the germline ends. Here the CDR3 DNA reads TGTGCCAGCAGCCTTATTGTTCTAGGCGAGCAAAATGAGCAGTTCTTC. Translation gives CASSLIVLGEQNEQFF. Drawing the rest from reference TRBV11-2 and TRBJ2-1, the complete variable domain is EAGVAQSPRYKIIEKRQSVAFWCNPISGHATLYWYQQILGQGPKLLIQFQNNGVVDDSQLPKDRFSAERLKGVDSTLKIQPAKLEDSAVYLCASSLIVLGEQNEQFFGPGTRLTVL.

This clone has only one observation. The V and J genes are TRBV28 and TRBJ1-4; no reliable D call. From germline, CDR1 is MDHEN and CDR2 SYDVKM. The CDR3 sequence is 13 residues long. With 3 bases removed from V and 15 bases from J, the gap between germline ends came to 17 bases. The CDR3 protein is CASSFWYREGLFF. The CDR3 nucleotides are TGTGCCAGCAGTTTCTGGTACCGGGAAGGGTTGTTTTTT.

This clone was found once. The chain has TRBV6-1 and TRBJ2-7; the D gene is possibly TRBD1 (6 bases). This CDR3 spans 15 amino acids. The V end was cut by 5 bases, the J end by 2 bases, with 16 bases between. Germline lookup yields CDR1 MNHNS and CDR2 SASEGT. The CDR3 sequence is CASSLDWGLPYEQYF. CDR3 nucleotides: TGTGCCAGCAGTCTCGACTGGGGGCTCCCCTACGAGCAGTACTTC.

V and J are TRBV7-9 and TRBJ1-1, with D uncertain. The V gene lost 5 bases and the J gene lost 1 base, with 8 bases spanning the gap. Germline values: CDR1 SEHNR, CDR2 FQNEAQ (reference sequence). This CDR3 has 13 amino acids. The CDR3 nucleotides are TGTGCCAGCAGCGTCAAGGGGAACACTGAAGCTTTCTTT. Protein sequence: CASSVKGNTEAFF.

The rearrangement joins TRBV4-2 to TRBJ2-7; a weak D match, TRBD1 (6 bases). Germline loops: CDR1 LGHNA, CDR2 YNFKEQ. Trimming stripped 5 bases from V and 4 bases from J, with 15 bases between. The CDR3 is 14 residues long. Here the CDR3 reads CASSIQGRKYEQYF. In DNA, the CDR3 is TGTGCCAGCAGCATACAGGGACGGAAATACGAGCAGTACTTC.

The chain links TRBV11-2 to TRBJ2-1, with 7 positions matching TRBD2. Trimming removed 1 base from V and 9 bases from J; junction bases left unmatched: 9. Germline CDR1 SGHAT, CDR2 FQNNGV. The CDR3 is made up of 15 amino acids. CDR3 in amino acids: CASSLGEGPNAEQFF. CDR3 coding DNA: TGTGCCAGCAGCTTAGGGGAGGGGCCCAACGCTGAGCAGTTCTTC. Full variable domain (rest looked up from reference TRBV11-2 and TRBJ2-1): EAGVAQSPRYKIIEKRQSVAFWCNPISGHATLYWYQQILGQGPKLLIQFQNNGVVDDSQLPKDRFSAERLKGVDSTLKIQPAKLEDSAVYLCASSLGEGPNAEQFFGPGTRLTVL.

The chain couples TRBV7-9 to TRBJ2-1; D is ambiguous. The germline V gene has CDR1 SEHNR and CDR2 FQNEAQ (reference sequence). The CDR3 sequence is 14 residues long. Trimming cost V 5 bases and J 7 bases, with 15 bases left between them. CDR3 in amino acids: CASSQTPIGNEQFF. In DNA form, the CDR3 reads TGTGCCAGCAGCCAAACACCCATAGGGAATGAGCAGTTCTTC.

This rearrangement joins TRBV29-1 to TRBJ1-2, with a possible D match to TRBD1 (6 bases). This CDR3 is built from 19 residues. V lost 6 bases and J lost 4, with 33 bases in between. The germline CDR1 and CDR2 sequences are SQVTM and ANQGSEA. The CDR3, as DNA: TGCAGCGTATGGGTGCGAAGTTACCGAGCCATCGGGACATCCTATGGCTACACCTTC. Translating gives CSVWVRSYRAIGTSYGYTF.

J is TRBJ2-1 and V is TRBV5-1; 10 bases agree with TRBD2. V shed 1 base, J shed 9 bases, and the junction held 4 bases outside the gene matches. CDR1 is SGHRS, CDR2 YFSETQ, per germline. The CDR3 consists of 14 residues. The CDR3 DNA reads TGCGCCAGCAGCTTGTCTCCTAGCGGGAGTGAGCAGTTCTTC. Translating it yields CASSLSPSGSEQFF.

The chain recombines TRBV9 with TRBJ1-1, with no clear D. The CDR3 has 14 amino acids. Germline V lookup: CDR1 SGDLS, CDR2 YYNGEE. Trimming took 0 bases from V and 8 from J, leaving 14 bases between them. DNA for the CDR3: TGTGCCAGCAGCGTAGGGTCGTTAGGTAGGGAAGCTTTCTTT. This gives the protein CASSVGSLGREAFF. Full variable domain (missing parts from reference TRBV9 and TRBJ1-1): DSGVTQTPKHLITATGQRVTLRCSPRSGDLSVYWYQQSLDQGLQFLIQYYNGEERAKGNILERFSAQQFPDLHSELNLSSLELGDSALYFCASSVGSLGREAFFGQGTRLTVV.

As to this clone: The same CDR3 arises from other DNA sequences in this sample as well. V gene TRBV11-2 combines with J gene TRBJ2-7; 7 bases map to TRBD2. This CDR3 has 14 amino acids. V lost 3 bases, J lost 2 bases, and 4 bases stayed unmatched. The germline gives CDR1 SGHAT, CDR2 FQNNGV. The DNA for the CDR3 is TGTGCCAGCAGCTTTGGCGGGGGAGCCTACGAGCAGTACTTC. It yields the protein CASSFGGGAYEQYF. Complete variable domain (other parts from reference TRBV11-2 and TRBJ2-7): EAGVAQSPRYKIIEKRQSVAFWCNPISGHATLYWYQQILGQGPKLLIQFQNNGVVDDSQLPKDRFSAERLKGVDSTLKIQPAKLEDSAVYLCASSFGGGAYEQYFGPGTRLTVT.

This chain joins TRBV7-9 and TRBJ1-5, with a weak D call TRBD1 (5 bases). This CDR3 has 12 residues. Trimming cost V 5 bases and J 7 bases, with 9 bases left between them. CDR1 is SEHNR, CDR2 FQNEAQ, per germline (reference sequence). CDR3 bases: TGTGCCAGCAGCCTCCCAGGGCAGCCCCAGCATTTT. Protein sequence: CASSLPGQPQHF.

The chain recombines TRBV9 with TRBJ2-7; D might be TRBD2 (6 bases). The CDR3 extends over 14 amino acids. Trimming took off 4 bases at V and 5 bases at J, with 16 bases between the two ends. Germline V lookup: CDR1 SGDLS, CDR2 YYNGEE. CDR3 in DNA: TGTGCCAGCAGCCTCGGCGGGGCCGGAGACGAGCAGTACTTC. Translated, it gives CASSLGGAGDEQYF. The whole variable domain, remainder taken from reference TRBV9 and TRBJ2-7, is DSGVTQTPKHLITATGQRVTLRCSPRSGDLSVYWYQQSLDQGLQFLIQYYNGEERAKGNILERFSAQQFPDLHSELNLSSLELGDSALYFCASSLGGAGDEQYFGPGTRLTVT.

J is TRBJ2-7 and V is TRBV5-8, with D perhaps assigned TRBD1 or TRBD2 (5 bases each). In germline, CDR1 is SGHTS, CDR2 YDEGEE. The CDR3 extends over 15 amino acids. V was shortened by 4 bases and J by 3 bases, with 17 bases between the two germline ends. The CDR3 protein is CASSDGTFKVYEQYF. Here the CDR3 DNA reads TGTGCCAGCAGCGACGGGACCTTCAAAGTCTACGAGCAGTACTTC.

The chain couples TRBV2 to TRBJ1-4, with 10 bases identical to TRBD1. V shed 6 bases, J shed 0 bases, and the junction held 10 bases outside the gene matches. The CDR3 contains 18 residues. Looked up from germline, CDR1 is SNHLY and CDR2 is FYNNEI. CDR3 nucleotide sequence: TGTGCCAGCAGGTCCCCCGGACAGGGGGTTCCAACTAATGAAAAACTGTTTTTT. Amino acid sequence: CASRSPGQGVPTNEKLFF.

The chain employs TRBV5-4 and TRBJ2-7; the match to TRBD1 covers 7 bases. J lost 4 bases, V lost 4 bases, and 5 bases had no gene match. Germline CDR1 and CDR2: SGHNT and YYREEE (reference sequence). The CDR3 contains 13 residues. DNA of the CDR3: TGTGCCAGCAGCGGGGACAGTGGGTACGAGCAGTACTTC. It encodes CASSGDSGYEQYF. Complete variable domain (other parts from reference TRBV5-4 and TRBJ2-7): ETGVTQSPTHLIKTRGQQVTLRCSSQSGHNTVSWYQQALGQGPQFIFQYYREEENGRGNFPPRFSGLQFPNYSSELNVNALELDDSALYLCASSGDSGYEQYFGPGTRLTVT.

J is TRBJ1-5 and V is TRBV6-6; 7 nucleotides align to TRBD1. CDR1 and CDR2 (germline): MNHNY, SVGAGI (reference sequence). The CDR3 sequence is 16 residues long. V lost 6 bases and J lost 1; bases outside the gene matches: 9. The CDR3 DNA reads TGTGCCAGCAGCCGGGACAGCCCCCGAAGCAATCAGCCCCAGCATTTT. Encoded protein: CASSRDSPRSNQPQHF.

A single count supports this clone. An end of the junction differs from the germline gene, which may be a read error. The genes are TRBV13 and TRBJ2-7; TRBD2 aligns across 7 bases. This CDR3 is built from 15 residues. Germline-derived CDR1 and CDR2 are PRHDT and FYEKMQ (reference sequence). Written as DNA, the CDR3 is TGTGCCAGCAGCCTAGGGACTACCGCACACTACGAGCAGTACTTC. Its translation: CASSLGTTAHYEQYF.